This record looks at one TCR beta chain sequence and its context. Its antigen is as yet unknown. CDR1 and CDR2 (germline): MNHEY, SVGAGI. The CDR3 is 13 amino acids. V was trimmed by 2 bases and J by 3 bases, leaving 8 bases between them. The sample originates from a study of OX40 agonist ivuxolimab in advanced cancers. About the study: Three patients had partial responses: one hepatocellular carcinoma, two cutaneous melanoma. Study conclusions and caveats: The average count of expanded clones was higher among CD8+ T cells than among CD4+. It was also the case that some nonresponders had low normalized T-cell clonal expansion.

Sampling of blood occurred at baseline, cycle 4 day 1, and cycle 7 day 1. Profiling relied on immunoSEQ multiplex PCR, and the TCRdb table lists in-frame clones only, not all of them. The data hold 60,000 to 75,000 clones, with about 81% observed a single time. The source material was CD4+ or CD8+ T cells sorted from blood, sampled in a trial of the OX40 agonist ivuxolimab. The chain couples TRBV6-5 to TRBJ2-7; D unclear. The receptor's source is an adult with an advanced solid tumor such as melanoma, head and neck, liver or kidney cancer. This CDR3 reads CASSYPPFYEQYF. CDR3 coding DNA: TGTGCCAGCAGTTACCCCCCGTTCTACGAGCAGTACTTC.